Shown below are 22 T cell receptor beta chains from a single sample sequenced in a study of shared clonotypes between healthy human individuals. The protocol was immunoSEQ multiplex PCR, while the TCRdb copy is restricted to in-frame clones and leaves out a portion. The repertoire includes 800,000 to 1,200,000 clones, about 84% of them detected once, and about 0.52% sits in the top ten. Sequenced material: memory CD4+ T cells from PBMCs. The subset: CD45RA-negative fraction. These receptors were collected from a man between 18 and 29 years old in good health. Some clones in this sample may be carry-over from other donors' samples.

The gene calls are TRBV10-3 and TRBJ2-7, with TRBD1 matching 7 bases. Unmatched junction bases numbered 9, after V lost 11 bases and J lost 2 bases. CDR1 is ENHRY, CDR2 SYGVKD, per germline. This CDR3 has 13 residues. CDR3 in amino acids: CASSGTATYEQYF. CDR3 nucleotides: TGTGCCTCGTCAGGGACAGCTACCTACGAGCAGTACTTC.

The DNA of the CDR3 is TGCGCCAGCAGCTCAACCGGGACAGGGGGAAACACCATATATTTT. The encoded protein is CASSSTGTGGNTIYF. The rearrangement joins TRBV5-1 to TRBJ1-3, with 9 nucleotides matching TRBD1. Trimming cost V 3 bases and J 4 bases; bases outside gene matches: 5. Looked up from germline, CDR1 is SGHRS and CDR2 is YFSETQ. The CDR3 has 15 amino acids.

This clone was observed a single time. The V call is TRBV28, the J call TRBJ2-6, with 7 nucleotides matching TRBD2. CDR3 length: 15 residues. The V segment lost 8 bases and the J segment 3 bases; nucleotides outside the gene matches: 7. Germline V gene lookup returns CDR1 MDHEN and CDR2 SYDVKM. As DNA, the CDR3 is TGTGCCAGCCTCCCGGGGGGTGGTGGGGCCAACGTCCTGACTTTC. Its protein is CASLPGGGGANVLTF.

This clone has just a few counts. The gene calls are TRBV5-1 and TRBJ1-1; 9 positions match TRBD1. This CDR3 has 17 residues. After removal of 3 bases from V and 4 bases from J, the junction contained 13 bases not matched to a gene. Germline CDR1 and CDR2: SGHRS and YFSETQ. CDR3 nucleotide sequence: TGCGCCAGCAGCTCCGAACCCCCGGGACAGGGAGGCACTGAAGCTTTCTTT. It is translated as CASSSEPPGQGGTEAFF.

The chain is built from TRBV5-4 and TRBJ2-1; D possibly corresponds to TRBD2 (6 bases). Germline V gene sequence: CDR1 SGHNT, CDR2 YYREEE (reference sequence). The CDR3 has 14 amino acids. V lost 1 base to trimming and J lost 6 bases, with 11 bases between them. The CDR3 is CASSLISSGNEQFF. CDR3 bases: TGTGCCAGCAGCTTGATTAGTAGCGGCAATGAGCAGTTCTTC.

A few counts support this clone. V gene TRBV28 combines with J gene TRBJ1-1, with 7 bases identical to TRBD1. The CDR3 consists of 14 residues. Trimming cost V 6 bases and J 4 bases; bases outside gene matches: 8. The germline V gene encodes CDR1 MDHEN and CDR2 SYDVKM. CDR3: CASSSGQARTEAFF. CDR3 DNA: TGTGCCAGCAGCTCTGGACAGGCCCGCACTGAAGCTTTCTTT.

As concerns this clone: Different DNA sequences within this sample yield the same CDR3. The chain links TRBV7-2 to TRBJ2-7, with D hard to call. Per the germline V gene, CDR1 is SGHTA and CDR2 is FQGNSA. The CDR3 spans 11 residues. The V end lost 3 bases, the J end lost 0 bases, and 0 bases lay between the germline ends. The CDR3 nucleotides are TGTGCCAGCAGCTTCTCCTACGAGCAGTACTTC. Translating it yields CASSFSYEQYF.

V is TRBV6-6 and J is TRBJ2-2; a possible D gene is TRBD2 (5 bases). This CDR3 has 16 amino acids. Germline loops: CDR1 MNHNY, CDR2 SVGAGI (reference sequence). Trimming removed 0 bases from V and 5 bases from J, with 13 bases in between. The CDR3 here is CASSYSSRRVTGELFF. CDR3 DNA: TGTGCCAGCAGTTACTCGTCCCGGCGGGTGACCGGGGAGCTGTTTTTT.

A note on this clone: This sample includes further DNA sequences coding for the same CDR3. V is TRBV5-1 and J is TRBJ2-3, with D maybe TRBD1 (5 bases). V was trimmed by 0 bases and J by 2 bases, leaving 7 bases between them. This CDR3 is 14 amino acids long. Germline CDR1 SGHRS, CDR2 YFSETQ. Written as DNA, the CDR3 is TGCGCCAGCAGCTTGGGGGGCTTCACAGATACGCAGTATTTT. Amino acids: CASSLGGFTDTQYF.

The genes are TRBV5-1 and TRBJ2-1; TRBD2 matches 11 bases. Trimming at V came to 4 bases and at J to 1 base, leaving 4 bases not matched to a gene. CDR1 is SGHRS, CDR2 YFSETQ, per germline. The CDR3 is made up of 16 amino acids. CDR3 residues: CASSISSGRSYNEQFF. CDR3 DNA: TGCGCCAGCAGCATTTCTAGCGGGAGGTCCTACAATGAGCAGTTCTTC.

V usage is TRBV7-9 and J usage is TRBJ2-1; TRBD2 agrees at 8 bases. Germline V CDR1 and CDR2: SEHNR, FQNEAQ (reference sequence). CDR3 length equals 16 residues. Losses at the gene ends were 5 bases for V and 7 bases for J; bases not matched to a gene: 13. The CDR3 sequence: CASSLLFGGGKNEQFF. The CDR3 nucleotides read TGTGCCAGCAGCCTCCTATTTGGCGGGGGGAAAAATGAGCAGTTCTTC.

The V gene is TRBV5-1, the J gene TRBJ2-1; no clear D gene. The CDR3 is made up of 15 amino acids. Trimming shortened V by 5 bases and J by 3 bases, and 15 bases separated the two germline ends. Germline V gives CDR1 SGHRS, CDR2 YFSETQ. DNA for the CDR3: TGCGCCAGCAGTGATCCAGCGATCTTCTACAATGAGCAGTTCTTC. Translation gives CASSDPAIFYNEQFF.

The chain is built from TRBV5-4 and TRBJ2-3; TRBD2 is a possible D gene (6 bases). Trimming took off 1 base at V and 5 bases at J, with 11 bases between the two ends. The CDR3 extends over 14 amino acids. Germline-derived CDR1 and CDR2 are SGHNT and YYREEE (reference sequence). CDR3 nucleotides: TGTGCCAGCAGCTTGAAGGGAGCGGGAGATACGCAGTATTTT. Its translation is CASSLKGAGDTQYF.

The genes are TRBV29-1 and TRBJ2-2; the D call may be TRBD1 or TRBD2 (5 bases each). The CDR3 has 15 residues. Germline lookup yields CDR1 SQVTM and CDR2 ANQGSEA. Trimming left V 7 bases short and J 0 bases short, with 15 bases between. DNA for the CDR3: TGCAGCGCTCGGGCAGGGACCGCGAACACCGGGGAGCTGTTTTTT. Protein: CSARAGTANTGELFF.

V usage is TRBV5-1 and J usage is TRBJ1-4; unclear D gene. CDR1 and CDR2 (germline): SGHRS, YFSETQ. The CDR3 runs to 13 residues. V was shortened by 5 bases and J by 4 bases, with 9 bases between the two germline ends. The CDR3 DNA reads TGCGCCAGCAGTAGGAGCGGTAATGAAAAACTGTTTTTT. Its translation: CASSRSGNEKLFF.

This clone was recorded only once. The V gene is TRBV5-1, the J gene TRBJ1-3, with no clear D. Germline V lookup: CDR1 SGHRS, CDR2 YFSETQ. The CDR3 extends over 14 amino acids. Trimming shortened V by 4 bases and J by 4 bases, and 12 bases separated the two germline ends. The chain's CDR3 is CASSLGLDGNTIYF. CDR3 bases: TGCGCCAGCAGCCTTGGACTGGACGGAAACACCATATATTTT.

For this clone: Compared with germline, one end of the junction differs, possibly owing to a read error. This rearrangement joins TRBV7-9 to TRBJ2-4; TRBD2 is a possible D gene (6 bases). The CDR3 loop spans 15 amino acids. Germline V gene sequence: CDR1 SEHNR, CDR2 FQNEAQ (reference sequence). The CDR3 region has the DNA TGTGCCAGCAGTTTAGTACCTAGCGCTAAAAACATTCAGTACTTC. Translating it yields CASSLVPSAKNIQYF.

The chain joins TRBV30 to TRBJ1-2, with D perhaps TRBD1 (5 bases). V shed 0 bases and J shed 7 bases, with 21 bases lying between them. CDR1 and CDR2 from the germline V gene are GTSNPN and SVGIG (reference sequence). The CDR3 is 16 residues long. The CDR3 is CAWSVWGLDPPLGYTF. The CDR3 DNA reads TGTGCCTGGAGTGTCTGGGGCCTTGATCCCCCCCTTGGCTACACCTTC.

The chain is built from TRBV7-9 and TRBJ1-3; TRBD1 matches 7 bases. CDR1 is SEHNR, CDR2 FQNEAQ, per germline (reference sequence). The trim removed 5 bases at V and 3 bases at J, leaving 13 bases unmatched. The length of the CDR3 is 17 residues. The CDR3 sequence is CASSAWRGREVGNTIYF. The CDR3 DNA reads TGTGCCAGCAGCGCATGGAGGGGGCGAGAGGTTGGAAACACCATATATTTT.

This rearrangement joins TRBV6-6 to TRBJ2-6, with D hard to call. This CDR3 contains 11 residues. The V gene's germline CDR1 is MNHNY and CDR2 SVGAGI (reference sequence). Deletions cut 8 bases from V and 1 base from J, with 0 bases between. The CDR3 coding sequence is TGTGCCAGCTCTGGGGCCAACGTCCTGACTTTC. This gives the protein CASSGANVLTF.

The chain recombines TRBV21-1 with TRBJ2-5; the D call of TRBD1 is as the table states it, not checked on the DNA. TRBV21-1 is deemed a pseudogene. The CDR3 contains 13 residues. The CDR3 DNA is TGTGCCCTGGGAGGGACAGGGAGGGAGACCCAGTACTTC. It encodes CALGGTGRETQYF.

To note about this clone: This could be a read error, since a much larger clone is one nucleotide away. V is TRBV11-1 and J is TRBJ1-1; 8 nucleotides align to TRBD1. Per germline, CDR1 SGHAT and CDR2 FQDESV (reference sequence). V lost 2 bases to trimming and J lost 1 base; unmatched junction nucleotides: 0. The CDR3 spans 14 residues. CDR3 in DNA: TGTGCCAGCAGCTTACAGGGGGCGAACACTGAAGCTTTCTTT. The encoded protein is CASSLQGANTEAFF.